The 15 T cell receptor beta chains given below trace back to one sample, sequenced in a study of T cell responses to AZD1222 COVID-19 vaccine. Sequencing used immunoSEQ multiplex PCR; TCRdb keeps in-frame clones, though not all of them. Among 150,000 to 200,000 clones listed, less than 95% were seen once. Sequences were derived from peripheral blood, sampled on day 0 of AZD1222 vaccination. These receptors came from an adult in good health.

There are a few counts of this clone. The genes are TRBV7-3 and TRBJ2-7; no definite D call. The germline V gene has CDR1 SGHTA and CDR2 FQGTGA. The CDR3 sequence is 16 residues long. Trimming pared 2 bases from V and 4 bases from J, leaving 18 bases between. In DNA, the CDR3 is TGTGCCAGCAGCTTAGAGTCCCTGCCACACTTTTACGAGCAGTACTTC. The encoded protein is CASSLESLPHFYEQYF.

V gene TRBV18 combines with J gene TRBJ2-5; D gene unclear. The CDR3 has 14 amino acids. Germline lookup yields CDR1 KGHSH and CDR2 LQKENI. Trimming took 1 base from V and 3 from J, leaving 9 bases between them. The CDR3 loop reads CASSPRSGEETQYF. The DNA of the CDR3 is TGTGCCAGCTCACCACGGTCTGGGGAAGAGACCCAGTACTTC.

The rearrangement uses TRBV19 and TRBJ1-1; 9 bases are shared with TRBD1. Germline CDR1 is LNHDA and CDR2 is SQIVND (reference sequence). After removal of 3 bases from V and 10 bases from J, the junction contained 6 bases not matched to a gene. The length of the CDR3 is 13 residues. In DNA, the CDR3 is TGTGCCAGTAGTATGGGGACAGGGAGTGGAGCTTTCTTT. It yields the protein CASSMGTGSGAFF.

The chain joins TRBV5-4 to TRBJ1-1, with 9 bases matching TRBD1. Unmatched junction bases numbered 7, after V lost 4 bases and J lost 0 bases. Germline V gene sequence: CDR1 SGHNT, CDR2 YYREEE (reference sequence). The CDR3 sequence is 16 residues long. The CDR3 DNA reads TGTGCCAGCAGCCTGACAGGGGGGACGATGAACACTGAAGCTTTCTTT. It specifies CASSLTGGTMNTEAFF.

The chain has TRBV9 and TRBJ2-7, with D unclear. Trimming stripped 3 bases from V and 0 bases from J, with 16 bases between. The CDR3 is made up of 16 amino acids. Germline V CDR1 and CDR2: SGDLS, YYNGEE. The CDR3 DNA sequence: TGTGCCAGCAGCGACCACCCGGGCAGCCTCTCCTACGAGCAGTACTTC. This encodes CASSDHPGSLSYEQYF.

This chain joins TRBV29-1 and TRBJ2-4; D may be TRBD2 (6 bases). Trimming shortened V by 3 bases and J by 3 bases, and 12 bases separated the two germline ends. This CDR3 region has 14 residues. Per germline, CDR1 SQVTM and CDR2 ANQGSEA. This chain's CDR3 is CSVEEGEGKNIQYF. As DNA, the CDR3 is TGCAGCGTTGAGGAGGGTGAGGGCAAAAACATTCAGTACTTC.

The chain employs TRBV4-3 and TRBJ2-5, with TRBD1 matching 9 bases. CDR1 is LGHNA and CDR2 is YSLEER in the germline V gene. V lost 0 bases to trimming and J lost 5 bases; unmatched junction nucleotides: 4. This CDR3 is built from 15 residues. The CDR3 protein is CASSQEGQGWETQYF. The DNA of the CDR3 is TGCGCCAGCAGCCAAGAGGGACAGGGATGGGAGACCCAGTACTTC.

J is TRBJ1-1 and V is TRBV11-2; TRBD1 might be the D (6 bases). The V gene's germline CDR1 is SGHAT and CDR2 FQNNGV. The CDR3 has 14 amino acids. Trimming shortened V by 3 bases and J by 2 bases, and 10 bases separated the two germline ends. CDR3 nucleotide sequence: TGTGCCAGCAGCTTTAGCAGGGGCAACACTGAAGCTTTCTTT. It is translated as CASSFSRGNTEAFF.

The rearrangement links TRBV2 to TRBJ2-7; 8 bases map to TRBD1. Germline values: CDR1 SNHLY, CDR2 FYNNEI. V lost 5 bases, J lost 5 bases, and 8 bases stayed unmatched. The CDR3 is made up of 14 amino acids. In DNA, the CDR3 is TGTGCCAGCAGTCTGTCGACAGGGGCCCACGAGCAGTACTTC. It encodes CASSLSTGAHEQYF.

The gene calls are TRBV7-2 and TRBJ2-6; tentative D call: TRBD2 (5 bases). This CDR3 is 15 amino acids long. Trimming took off 0 bases at V and 2 bases at J, with 5 bases between the two ends. Germline V gene data show CDR1 as SGHTA and CDR2 as FQGNSA. CDR3 amino acids: CASSLAGAGANVLTF. The CDR3 DNA reads TGTGCCAGCAGCTTAGCGGGAGCTGGGGCCAACGTCCTGACTTTC.

The chain recombines TRBV7-2 with TRBJ1-2; D may be TRBD1 (5 bases). Germline CDR1 reads SGHTA; CDR2 reads FQGNSA. The V and J ends lost 6 bases and 2 bases respectively, with 10 bases between them. This CDR3 has 13 amino acids. CDR3 sequence: CASRTDSNYGYTF. CDR3 sequence (DNA): TGTGCCAGCAGAACTGACAGCAACTATGGCTACACCTTC.

This clone occurred once. This chain connects TRBV15 to TRBJ1-1; a possible D gene is TRBD1 (5 bases). V was trimmed by 4 bases and J by 1 base, leaving 10 bases between them. This CDR3 has 14 amino acids. Germline V CDR1 and CDR2: LNHNV, YYDKDF (reference sequence). The CDR3 here is CATSTRGANTEAFF. The CDR3 nucleotides are TGTGCCACCAGCACGAGGGGAGCGAACACTGAAGCTTTCTTT.

The chain links TRBV6-4 to TRBJ1-1, with no clear D. Germline CDR1 reads MRHNA; CDR2 reads SNTAGT. The CDR3 runs to 13 residues. Trimming took off 3 bases at V and 1 base at J, with 6 bases between the two ends. The CDR3 DNA reads TGTGCCAGCAGTGAGTGGGCGAACACTGAAGCTTTCTTT. Translating it yields CASSEWANTEAFF.

The chain joins TRBV7-8 to TRBJ2-7; D perhaps matches TRBD2 (5 bases). Germline assignment: CDR1 SGHVS and CDR2 FQNEAQ. This CDR3 region has 13 residues. V was cut by 1 base and J by 6 bases, with 10 bases left in between. DNA for the CDR3: TGTGCCAGCAGCTTAGGGAAGGCGGGCGAGCAGTACTTC. Protein product: CASSLGKAGEQYF. Together with reference TRBV7-8 and TRBJ2-7, the CDR3 gives the full variable domain: GAGVSQSPRYKVAKRGQDVALRCDPISGHVSLFWYQQALGQGPEFLTYFQNEAQLDKSGLPSDRFFAERPEGSVSTLKIQRTQQEDSAVYLCASSLGKAGEQYFGPGTRLTVT.

This clone came up once. The chain uses TRBV3-1 (or the pseudogene TRBV3-2) and TRBJ1-2; a possible D gene is TRBD1 (6 bases). Germline V gene data show CDR1 as LGHDT and CDR2 as YNNKEL (reference sequence). There are 13 residues in the CDR3. Trimming shortened V by 5 bases and J by 7 bases, and 14 bases separated the two germline ends. DNA for the CDR3: TGTGCCAGCAGCAACAGGGTTTCAGGTGGCTACACCTTC. Translating gives CASSNRVSGGYTF.